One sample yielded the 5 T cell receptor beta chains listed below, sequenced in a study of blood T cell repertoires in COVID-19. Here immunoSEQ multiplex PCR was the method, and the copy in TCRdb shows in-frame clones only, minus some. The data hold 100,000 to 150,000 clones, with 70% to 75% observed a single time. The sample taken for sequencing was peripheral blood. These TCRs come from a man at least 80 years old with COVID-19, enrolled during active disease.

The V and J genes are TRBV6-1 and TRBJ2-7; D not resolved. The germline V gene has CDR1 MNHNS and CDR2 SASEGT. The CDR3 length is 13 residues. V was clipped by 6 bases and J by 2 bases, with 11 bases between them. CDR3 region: CASRSGSPYEQYF. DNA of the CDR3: TGTGCCAGCAGGTCCGGGTCCCCCTACGAGCAGTACTTC.

The CDR3 region is CASSLDTGSYGYTF. CDR3 nucleotides: TGCGCCAGCAGCTTGGACACAGGTTCCTATGGCTACACCTTC. The chain joins TRBV5-1 to TRBJ1-2; the D gene is possibly TRBD1 (5 bases). The length of the CDR3 is 14 residues. V was trimmed by 0 bases and J by 4 bases, leaving 10 bases between them. In germline, CDR1 is SGHRS, CDR2 YFSETQ.

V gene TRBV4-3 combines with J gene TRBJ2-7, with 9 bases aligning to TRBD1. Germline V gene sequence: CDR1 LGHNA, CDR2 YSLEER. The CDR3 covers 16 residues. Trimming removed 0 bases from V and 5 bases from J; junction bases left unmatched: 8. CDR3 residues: CASSQERGTGTHEQYF. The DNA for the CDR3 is TGCGCCAGCAGCCAAGAACGCGGGACAGGGACCCACGAGCAGTACTTC.

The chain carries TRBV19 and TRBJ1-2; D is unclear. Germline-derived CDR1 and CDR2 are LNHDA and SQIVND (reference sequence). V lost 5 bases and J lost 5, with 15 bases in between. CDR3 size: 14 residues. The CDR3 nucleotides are TGTGCCAGTAGTCCTGAGGGTGCGGCGTATGGCTACACCTTC. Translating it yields CASSPEGAAYGYTF.

The CDR3 DNA reads TGTGCCAGCAGACAATCTACAGGGGACTATGGCTACACCTTC. Translating it yields CASRQSTGDYGYTF. The chain is built from TRBV3-1 (or the pseudogene TRBV3-2) and TRBJ1-2, with 7 bases identical to TRBD1. Germline V gene sequence: CDR1 LGHDT, CDR2 YNNKEL (reference sequence). V shed 6 bases and J 3 bases; nucleotides not matched to a gene: 7. This CDR3 contains 14 residues.